Detailed here is one T cell receptor (beta chain). The specificity of this receptor is unknown. Base qualities are not at hand, and no much larger clone is one base apart. Per the publication, the time point label means: pre-sensitization, week 0. The treatment or condition label on this specimen signifies: therapeutic diphenylcyclopropenone sensitization with weekly scalp DPC. At each patch-test visit, blood was drawn before the patch test was applied. Eligible patients were aged 18 to 70, diagnosed with alopecia, deemed suitable for DPC therapy, and excluded if pregnant. Total RNA was isolated from unfractionated whole blood collected in Tempus Blood RNA tubes. The sample belongs to a study of human T cells and chemical hapten exposure (dated by TCRdb to about 2021). At the level of the whole study: For sensitization, 2% DPC in acetone was applied to an approximately 2 cm by approximately 2 cm area of upper inner arm skin. Blood samples were taken from patients before sensitization (week 0) and then at 2, 6 and about 24 weeks after DPC sensitization. In alopecia patients, the study followed how the peripheral blood TCR repertoire changed in vivo over primary and secondary sensitization to diphenylcyclopropenone (DPC), a hapten. Patch testing was done on the upper back using Finn chambers containing 0.01% DPC, and results were scored after 6 days according to International Contact Dermatitis Research Group standards. Patients additionally received weekly therapeutic DPC doses to the scalp throughout the roughly 25-week study period. The libraries were sequenced as a pool, and the TCR yield per sample differed mostly because of small variations in library volumes within the pool. Alopecia areata with under or over 50% scalp involvement, alopecia totalis and alopecia universalis were represented in the patient cohort, which was mostly female. Some 29 alopecia patients gave blood for TCR sequencing at one to four time points (pre-sensitization, 2, 6 and 24 weeks). Study-wide findings and limitations: No change with DPC sensitization was found in the number of TCRs above 1 in 1000 frequency, and no evidence of global repertoire structure alterations was found. After repeated subsampling, the strength of the expansion versus patch-test correlation and the threshold at which it became significant changed. Patch test score correlated positively with the number of PT1 expanded TCRs, reaching significance at thresholds 8, 16 and 32 but not at 4. All patients had alopecia, a presumed autoimmune disease, so their immune response might differ from that of healthy individuals. Compared with pre-sensitization or healthy control sets, expanded TCRs formed significantly more large CDR3 similarity clusters, which is consistent with antigen-driven responses.

Inclusive of the bounding cysteine and phenylalanine, the CDR3 is 19 residues long. Just the 57-base CDR3 DNA is kept, in frame starting at base 1. To prepare the library, RACE was applied. Reads for this sample came from a NextSeq 500. During library preparation, unique molecular identifiers were attached to individual cDNA molecules so that TCRs could be counted in a quantitative, reproducible way. Both TCR alpha and TCR beta chains were sequenced from each blood RNA sample. Per the original workflow: Samples had a median of around 92,000 TCRs, with a range from about 23,224 to 750,000. The Decombinator software suite was used to annotate the V, J and CDR3 of the TCR reads. Every sample was subsampled to the same number of TCRs (28,000) for the PS versus PT1 abundance plots. TCRs were defined as expanded if absent before sensitization and observed at least eight times at the 2-week time point. TCRdb passed the public sequencing reads through fastp at Q25 and MiXCR, retaining productive beta sequences. Rows merge per CDR3 protein into single entries with the most common DNA and genes. TCRdb's processing, not the study's, gives the V and J calls here. The sample table holds a few hundred thousand distinct CDR3 sequences, of which 4.5% to 5.5% were seen once. 7% to 10% of the sample is taken by the ten largest.

The sequencing used whole blood, collected in connection with sensitization to the hapten diphenylcyclopropenone (DPC). The clonotype comes from a woman aged 18-30 years with alopecia areata. Some clones in this sample may be carry-over from other donors' samples. The V gene is TRBV21-1 and the J gene is TRBJ1-5. TRBV21-1 is designated a pseudogene. The CDR3 protein is CASSKDREATTDGNQPQHF. The sequence in DNA is TGTGCCAGCAGCAAAGATAGGGAGGCTACGACTGATGGGAATCAGCCCCAGCATTTT.